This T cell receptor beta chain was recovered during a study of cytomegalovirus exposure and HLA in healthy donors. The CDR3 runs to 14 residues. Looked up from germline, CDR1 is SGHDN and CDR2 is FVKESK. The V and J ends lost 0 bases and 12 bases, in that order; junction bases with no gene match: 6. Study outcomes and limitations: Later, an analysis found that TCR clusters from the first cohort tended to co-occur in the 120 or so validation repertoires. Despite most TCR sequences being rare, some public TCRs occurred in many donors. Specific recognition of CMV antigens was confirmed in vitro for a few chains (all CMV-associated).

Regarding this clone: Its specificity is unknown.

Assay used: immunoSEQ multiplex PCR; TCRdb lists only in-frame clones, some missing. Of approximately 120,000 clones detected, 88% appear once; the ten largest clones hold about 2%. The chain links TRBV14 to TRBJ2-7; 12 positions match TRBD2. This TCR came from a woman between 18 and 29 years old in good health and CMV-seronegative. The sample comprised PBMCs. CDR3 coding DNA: TGTGCCAGCAGCCAAGATTTACTAGCGGGAGGTCTGTACTTC. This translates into CASSQDLLAGGLYF.